The 13 T cell receptor beta chains below were found in one sample sequenced in a study of blood T cell repertoires in COVID-19. Sequencing used immunoSEQ multiplex PCR; TCRdb keeps in-frame clones, though not all of them. Of approximately 96,000 clones in the sample, over 75% are singletons; the top ten hold approximately 12%. Sample: peripheral blood. The source is a woman of 80 years or more with acute or convalescent COVID-19.

V usage is TRBV28 and J usage is TRBJ1-3, with D hard to call. V was cut by 8 bases and J by 0 bases, with 14 bases left in between. Germline lookup yields CDR1 MDHEN and CDR2 SYDVKM. The CDR3 has 15 amino acids. The CDR3, as DNA: TGTGCCAGCCTCTCTTCTGTCCCCTCTGGAAACACCATATATTTT. It yields the protein CASLSSVPSGNTIYF.

The rearrangement joins TRBV24-1 to TRBJ2-5; 9 bases agree with TRBD1. The junction had 8 bases not matched to a gene; V was cut back by 5 bases and J by 2 bases. From germline, CDR1 is KGHDR and CDR2 SFDVKD. This CDR3 has 16 residues. The CDR3 coding sequence is TGTGCCACCAGTGGTGGGACAGGGCCTGTACAAGAGACCCAGTACTTC. Residues: CATSGGTGPVQETQYF.

V and J are TRBV7-9 and TRBJ1-3; perhaps TRBD1 as D (6 bases). Germline V gene lookup returns CDR1 SEHNR and CDR2 FQNEAQ (reference sequence). The CDR3 runs 14 residues. The V gene lost 5 bases and the J gene lost 2 bases, with 10 bases spanning the gap. As DNA, the CDR3 is TGTGCCAGCAGCAAAGGGGGGGCTGGAAACACCATATATTTT. Translating it yields CASSKGGAGNTIYF.

J is TRBJ2-7 and V is TRBV6-5; 7 nucleotides match TRBD1. Per germline, CDR1 MNHEY and CDR2 SVGAGI. V was clipped by 8 bases and J by 7 bases; unmatched bases: 17. CDR3 size: 15 residues. The CDR3 DNA is TGTGCCAGCGCCCCCTTGGGACAGTTATCGGGGGAGCAGTACTTC. Translation: CASAPLGQLSGEQYF.

The CDR3 coding sequence is TGTGCCACCAGTGATACAGGGAAAGGGGACACTGAAGCTTTCTTT. It yields the protein CATSDTGKGDTEAFF. J is TRBJ1-1 and V is TRBV24-1, with D maybe TRBD1 (6 bases). The CDR3 has 15 amino acids. Germline V gene sequence: CDR1 KGHDR, CDR2 SFDVKD. Trimming left V 3 bases short and J 3 bases short, with 13 bases between.

This chain uses TRBV28 with TRBJ1-1, with TRBD1 identical over 9 bases. V shed 6 bases and J 8 bases; nucleotides not matched to a gene: 7. This CDR3 spans 13 amino acids. Germline V CDR1 and CDR2: MDHEN, SYDVKM. The CDR3 protein is CASSKDGTGEAFF. The CDR3 DNA reads TGTGCCAGCAGCAAAGACGGGACAGGGGAAGCTTTCTTT.

This clone showed up just a few times. The gene calls are TRBV29-1 and TRBJ2-3; D may be TRBD1 (6 bases). Per the germline V gene, CDR1 is SQVTM and CDR2 is ANQGSEA. The CDR3 runs 18 residues. The V and J ends lost 5 bases and 0 bases respectively, with 24 bases between them. CDR3 DNA: TGCAGCGTTCGGACGTATCCCCAGGGGTTCCTTAGCACAGATACGCAGTATTTT. Its protein product is CSVRTYPQGFLSTDTQYF.

This clone was observed a single time. This CDR3 reads CASSTTPDRGGSGYTF. CDR3 in DNA: TGTGCCAGCAGCACGACCCCTGACAGGGGGGGCTCTGGCTACACCTTC. The chain links TRBV7-9 to TRBJ1-2, with TRBD1 matching 9 bases. V dropped 5 bases and J dropped 7; count of bases not matched to a gene: 14. The CDR3 totals 16 residues. Germline CDR1 reads SEHNR; CDR2 reads FQNEAQ (reference sequence).

This clone was seen more than once but under ten times. The chain is built from TRBV6-5 and TRBJ1-2; D unresolved. V gave up 4 bases and J gave up 7 bases, with 16 bases separating them. CDR1 is MNHEY, CDR2 SVGAGI, per germline. This CDR3 comprises 14 residues. Written as DNA, the CDR3 is TGTGCCAGCAGTTCCGAGGGAGGTCGGAGTGGCTACACCTTC. It is translated as CASSSEGGRSGYTF.

J is TRBJ1-3 and V is TRBV5-1, with 7 bases fitting TRBD1. This CDR3 has 15 residues. V lost 4 bases to trimming and J lost 1 base; unmatched junction nucleotides: 5. CDR1 and CDR2 (germline): SGHRS, YFSETQ. The CDR3 DNA reads TGCGCCAGCAGCGCCGACAGGGATTCTGGAAACACCATATATTTT. As protein: CASSADRDSGNTIYF.

The genes are TRBV6-2 or TRBV6-3 and TRBJ2-7; 9 nucleotides align to TRBD2. CDR3 length equals 18 residues. With V trimmed by 2 bases and J by 10 bases, 21 bases remained unmatched. Per the germline V gene, CDR1 is MNHEY and CDR2 is SVGEGT. The CDR3 region is CASSYASTVELRGGRQYV. The CDR3 nucleotides are TGTGCCAGCAGTTACGCCTCGACGGTCGAGTTGCGGGGGGGCCGTCAGTACGTC.

The genes are TRBV5-4 and TRBJ2-1; 9 nucleotides match TRBD2. Trimming cost V 6 bases and J 0 bases; bases outside gene matches: 7. The CDR3 spans 16 residues. Germline loops: CDR1 SGHNT, CDR2 YYREEE (reference sequence). For the CDR3, the DNA is TGTGCCAGCACCACCCGCGGGGGGGGCTCCTACAATGAGCAGTTCTTC. This gives the protein CASTTRGGGSYNEQFF.

The chain employs TRBV28 and TRBJ1-1, with a tentative D call TRBD1 (6 bases). The germline CDR1 and CDR2 sequences are MDHEN and SYDVKM. CDR3 length equals 15 residues. The ends were cut back, 4 bases at V and 4 bases at J, with 16 bases in the middle. The CDR3 DNA is TGTGCCAGCAGTTCAAGACAGGTTTACTTCACTGAAGCTTTCTTT. It yields the protein CASSSRQVYFTEAFF. Complete variable domain (other parts from reference TRBV28 and TRBJ1-1): DVKVTQSSRYLVKRTGEKVFLECVQDMDHENMFWYRQDPGLGLRLIYFSYDVKMKEKGDIPEGYSVSREKKERFSLILESASTNQTSMYLCASSSRQVYFTEAFFGQGTRLTVV.